One sample yielded the 26 T cell receptor beta chains listed below, sequenced in a study of somatic mutations in cytotoxic T cells in rheumatoid arthritis. Profiling relied on immunoSEQ multiplex PCR, and the TCRdb table lists in-frame clones only, not all of them. The sample yields several thousand clones, roughly 80% seen once. Sequencing input: CD8+ T cells sorted from blood. These receptors all come from an adult with rheumatoid arthritis.

This clone was recorded only once. This sequence joins TRBV7-9 and TRBJ2-7, with 10 nucleotides matching TRBD2. V dropped 5 bases and J dropped 5; count of bases not matched to a gene: 12. Germline V lookup: CDR1 SEHNR, CDR2 FQNEAQ (reference sequence). The CDR3 extends over 16 amino acids. The CDR3 sequence is CASSERTSGKPHEQYF. The CDR3 region has the DNA TGTGCCAGCAGCGAGCGGACTAGCGGCAAACCCCACGAGCAGTACTTC.

The chain carries TRBV15 and TRBJ2-6, with D uncertain. V was pared by 6 bases and J by 4 bases, with 13 bases between. This CDR3 region has 15 residues. The germline V gene has CDR1 LNHNV and CDR2 YYDKDF (reference sequence). In DNA form, the CDR3 reads TGTGCCACCAGGGAGAGTGAAGAGGGGGCCAACGTCCTGACTTTC. Amino acid sequence: CATRESEEGANVLTF.

This clone was counted once. The gene calls are TRBV15 and TRBJ1-1, with unresolved D. Germline V gene data show CDR1 as LNHNV and CDR2 as YYDKDF (reference sequence). The CDR3 is 13 residues long. Deletions cut 0 bases from V and 6 bases from J, with 8 bases between. The CDR3 here is CATSRDYAAEAFF. CDR3 DNA: TGTGCCACCAGCAGAGATTATGCGGCTGAAGCTTTCTTT.

The chain couples TRBV25-1 to TRBJ1-5; no clear D. The CDR3 covers 14 residues. Germline V gives CDR1 MGHDK, CDR2 SYGVNS. The V gene lost 4 bases and the J gene lost 4 bases, with 11 bases spanning the gap. The CDR3 DNA reads as TGTGCCAGCAGTGGTATTCAGAAAAATCAGCCCCAGCATTTT. This gives the protein CASSGIQKNQPQHF.

The V call is TRBV19, the J call TRBJ1-5, with D hard to call. This CDR3 contains 15 residues. Trimming pared 0 bases from V and 0 bases from J, leaving 6 bases between. CDR1 and CDR2 from the germline V gene are LNHDA and SQIVND (reference sequence). CDR3 in amino acids: CASSIDISSNQPQHF. DNA for the CDR3: TGTGCCAGTAGTATAGATATAAGTAGCAATCAGCCCCAGCATTTT.

In this sample, this clone turned up once. The rearrangement links TRBV6-1 to TRBJ2-7, with 7 bases that match TRBD2. This CDR3 spans 15 amino acids. V was clipped by 2 bases and J by 0 bases; unmatched bases: 4. Germline V gives CDR1 MNHNS, CDR2 SASEGT. The CDR3 is CASSEIAGASYEQYF. The CDR3 DNA reads TGTGCCAGCAGTGAAATTGCGGGAGCCTCCTACGAGCAGTACTTC.

The chain is built from TRBV5-6 and TRBJ2-1, with D possibly being TRBD1 or TRBD2 (5 bases each). Trimming cost V 4 bases and J 9 bases, with 17 bases left between them. Germline assignment: CDR1 SGHDT and CDR2 YYEEEE. The CDR3 is made up of 14 amino acids. This CDR3 is CASSNSGTPLEQFF. In DNA, the CDR3 is TGTGCCAGCAGCAACTCCGGGACCCCACTTGAGCAGTTCTTC.

The genes are TRBV7-9 and TRBJ1-2; unclear D gene. The ends were cut back, 0 bases at V and 2 bases at J, with 13 bases in the middle. The germline V gene has CDR1 SEHNR and CDR2 FQNEAQ (reference sequence). The CDR3 covers 16 residues. The CDR3 DNA follows: TGTGCCAGCAGCTTAGCCCTCGCCGGCCTGAACTATGGCTACACCTTC. This gives the protein CASSLALAGLNYGYTF.

This clone is labeled large. The chain couples TRBV27 to TRBJ2-3, with a weak D call TRBD2 (6 bases). Germline CDR1 and CDR2: MNHEY and SMNVEV (reference sequence). V was shortened by 3 bases and J by 4 bases, with 23 bases between the two germline ends. There are 18 residues in the CDR3. The CDR3 region is CASSFPGGGLGSADTQYF. DNA of the CDR3: TGTGCCAGCAGTTTTCCTGGTGGGGGGTTGGGTTCTGCAGATACGCAGTATTTT.

This clone was detected once. The genes are TRBV27 and TRBJ1-1; the D is unclear. Per germline, CDR1 MNHEY and CDR2 SMNVEV (reference sequence). CDR3 size: 15 residues. Trimming took off 2 bases at V and 1 base at J, with 11 bases between the two ends. The DNA of the CDR3 is TGTGCCAGCAGTTTAAGTTTTGTACAGAACACTGAAGCTTTCTTT. Residues: CASSLSFVQNTEAFF.

V usage is TRBV6-5 and J usage is TRBJ2-2; a weak D match, TRBD2 (5 bases). Looked up from germline, CDR1 is MNHEY and CDR2 is SVGAGI. The V end was cut by 6 bases, the J end by 0 bases, with 11 bases between. The CDR3 contains 15 residues. Here the CDR3 DNA reads TGTGCCAGCAGCGTTCTAGCAACGAACACCGGGGAGCTGTTTTTT. This gives the protein CASSVLATNTGELFF.

This chain connects TRBV4-1 to TRBJ2-3; possibly TRBD2 for D (6 bases). The CDR3 extends over 16 amino acids. CDR1 MGHRA and CDR2 YSYEKL come from the germline V gene. Deletions cut 6 bases from V and 1 base from J, with 17 bases between. The CDR3 loop reads CASSYSGIAGTDTQYF. CDR3 nucleotide sequence: TGCGCCAGCAGTTACTCCGGTATAGCGGGCACAGATACGCAGTATTTT.

This clone was observed once. CDR3 sequence (DNA): TGTGCCATCAGTGAGAAAGGAATCGACGGTACTAGCACAGATACGCAGTATTTT. Translated, it gives CAISEKGIDGTSTDTQYF. The J gene is TRBJ2-3, the V gene TRBV10-3; D is undetermined. Deletions cut 2 bases from V and 0 bases from J, with 18 bases between. CDR3 length: 18 residues. The germline CDR1 and CDR2 sequences are ENHRY and SYGVKD.

This sequence joins TRBV2 and TRBJ2-1; 8 nucleotides match TRBD2. V was pared by 8 bases and J by 4 bases, with 7 bases of the junction left unmatched. The V gene's germline CDR1 is SNHLY and CDR2 FYNNEI. The CDR3 contains 14 residues. CDR3 sequence reads: CASGPGTSYNEQFF. The CDR3 coding sequence is TGTGCCAGCGGCCCCGGGACTAGTTACAATGAGCAGTTCTTC.

This clone has just one count. The chain carries TRBV28 and TRBJ2-6; 9 nucleotides align to TRBD1. This CDR3 comprises 18 residues. CDR1 MDHEN and CDR2 SYDVKM come from the germline V gene. V lost 5 bases and J lost 0; bases outside the gene matches: 8. The CDR3 loop reads CASSPAGQGHSGANVLTF. CDR3 coding DNA: TGTGCCAGCAGTCCGGCGGGACAGGGTCACTCTGGGGCCAACGTCCTGACTTTC.

The J gene is TRBJ2-1, the V gene TRBV18; D gene ambiguous. The CDR3 is 15 residues long. V dropped 4 bases and J dropped 8 bases, with 18 bases sitting between them. Germline-derived CDR1 and CDR2 are KGHSH and LQKENI. The CDR3 is CASSLTGIELDEQFF. The CDR3, as DNA: TGTGCCAGCTCACTTACTGGGATCGAGCTCGATGAGCAGTTCTTC. Filled out from reference TRBV18 and TRBJ2-1, the complete variable domain reads NAGVMQNPRHLVRRRGQEARLRCSPMKGHSHVYWYRQLPEEGLKFMVYLQKENIIDESGMPKERFSAEFPKEGPSILRIQQVVRGDSAAYFCASSLTGIELDEQFFGPGTRLTVL.

The chain employs TRBV7-9 and TRBJ1-1, with D hard to call. CDR3 length: 15 amino acids. CDR1 is SEHNR, CDR2 FQNEAQ, per germline (reference sequence). V was pared by 3 bases and J by 0 bases, with 11 bases between. Here the CDR3 reads CASSFFDKMNTEAFF. CDR3 DNA sequence: TGTGCCAGCAGCTTTTTCGACAAAATGAACACTGAAGCTTTCTTT.

This clone appeared once. One junction end disagrees with the germline gene, perhaps due to a read error. V gene TRBV6-5 combines with J gene TRBJ1-1; tentatively, D is TRBD1 (6 bases). Germline V gene lookup returns CDR1 MNHEY and CDR2 SVGAGI. CDR3 length equals 13 residues. CDR3 in amino acids: CAGSPTGYTEAFF. DNA for the CDR3: TGTGCCGGCAGCCCCACAGGGTACACTGAAGCTTTCTTT.

This clone was observed a single time. The rearrangement uses TRBV4-2 and TRBJ2-6, with D possibly being TRBD1 (6 bases). The CDR3 is 18 residues long. Trimming pared 1 base from V and 1 base from J, leaving 14 bases between. Germline V gives CDR1 LGHNA, CDR2 YNFKEQ. The CDR3 nucleotides read TGTGCCAGCAGCCAAGCTGGGGACACGATATCTGGGGCCAACGTCCTGACTTTC. Translated: CASSQAGDTISGANVLTF.

This rearrangement joins TRBV15 to TRBJ2-2, with TRBD2 identical over 11 bases. This CDR3 is 20 amino acids long. J was trimmed by 3 bases and V by 5 bases; bases with no gene match: 17. Per germline, CDR1 LNHNV and CDR2 YYDKDF (reference sequence). The CDR3 is CATSRTIIRLAGWDTGELFF. For the CDR3, the DNA is TGTGCCACCAGCCGTACAATTATCCGACTAGCGGGATGGGACACCGGGGAGCTGTTTTTT.

This clone is deemed large (0.1 to 1%). V and J are TRBV19 and TRBJ2-1; D could derive from TRBD1 or TRBD2 (6 bases each). Trimming cost V 1 base and J 4 bases, with 14 bases left between them. Germline V gene lookup returns CDR1 LNHDA and CDR2 SQIVND (reference sequence). The CDR3 covers 16 residues. The CDR3 nucleotides are TGTGCCAGTAGTATAGGATGGGGGGCCGGGTACAATGAGCAGTTCTTC. The encoded protein is CASSIGWGAGYNEQFF.

The chain is built from TRBV29-1 and TRBJ2-1; no reliable D call. From germline, CDR1 is SQVTM and CDR2 ANQGSEA. With 8 bases removed from V and 7 bases from J, the gap between germline ends came to 18 bases. The CDR3 spans 13 residues. DNA for the CDR3: TGCAGCTCTCTCACTCTTTCTGGGAATGAGCAGTTCTTC. This sequence encodes CSSLTLSGNEQFF.

The V and J genes are TRBV5-6 and TRBJ2-3; TRBD2 agrees at 11 bases. This CDR3 is 16 amino acids long. The V and J ends lost 4 bases and 4 bases, in that order; junction bases with no gene match: 8. Germline-derived CDR1 and CDR2 are SGHDT and YYEEEE. The CDR3 nucleotides are TGTGCCAGCAGCCCCCCTAGCGGGAGGTTGGCAGATACGCAGTATTTT. This codes for CASSPPSGRLADTQYF.

The rearrangement uses TRBV2 and TRBJ1-2; D ambiguous. The CDR3 sequence is 13 residues long. Germline V gene lookup returns CDR1 SNHLY and CDR2 FYNNEI. V lost 3 bases, J lost 2 bases, and 7 bases lay in between. CDR3: CASSEVKNYGYTF. The CDR3 DNA is TGTGCCAGCAGTGAGGTTAAAAACTATGGCTACACCTTC.

This clone has only a few counts. The gene calls are TRBV2 and TRBJ1-4; the D gene is possibly TRBD1 (5 bases). The V gene's germline CDR1 is SNHLY and CDR2 FYNNEI. Trimming left V 6 bases short and J 4 bases short, with 9 bases between. This CDR3 comprises 13 residues. CDR3 nucleotides: TGTGCCAGCAGACAGGTCATTAATGAAAAACTGTTTTTT. The encoded protein is CASRQVINEKLFF.

V gene TRBV19 combines with J gene TRBJ2-2, with 11 bases identical to TRBD2. The CDR3 loop spans 15 amino acids. V was pared by 9 bases and J by 6 bases, with 9 bases of the junction left unmatched. Germline-derived CDR1 and CDR2 are LNHDA and SQIVND (reference sequence). CDR3 sequence: CASTLAGGFAGELFF. CDR3 DNA: TGTGCCAGCACTCTAGCGGGAGGTTTTGCCGGGGAGCTGTTTTTT.